This TCR beta chain was obtained from a study of synovial regulatory T cells in juvenile arthritis. Study overall: Treatments: a few naive, several methotrexate, one methotrexate plus infliximab, one unknown.

The germline V gene encodes CDR1 SGHRS and CDR2 YFSETQ. The length of the CDR3 is 15 residues. The coding DNA is unavailable. The table came from immunoSEQ multiplex PCR; TCRdb's copy has only in-frame clones and leaves some out. The sample table sets out about 10,000 clones. This chain joins TRBV5-1 and TRBJ2-1; absent DNA, TCRdb's TRBD1 call cannot be checked. Sample: Treg cells from blood. Subset of the sample: remaining (HLA-DR-negative) circulating blood Treg cells. This TCR came from a donor aged 2-35 years with juvenile idiopathic arthritis. CDR3: CASSVNRGTYNEQFF.